The next 27 T cell receptor beta chains were all read from a single sample in a study of shared clonotypes between healthy human individuals (dated by TCRdb to 2018 to 2020). CD8 naive samples were obtained by positive selection for CCR7 among CD45RO-negative cells, yielding a CD45RA+CCR7+ population from which TemRA cells were excluded. The method was the immunoSEQ multiplex PCR assay. Entries here come from immuneACCESS through TCRdb and include only in-frame sequences with V and J called. Some clones fail to appear in such tables; in the studies checked, an unresolved V gene covers under half of the shortfall, and the cause of the remainder is unknown. The table for this sample lists around 2.1 million clones; just over 90% of them were counted only once. 1.5% to 2% of the sample goes to the ten largest clones. The sequenced sample was naive CD8+ T cells from PBMCs. The cell subset or site tag for this specimen amounts to: CD45RA+CCR7+. These receptor sequences come from a man between 18 and 35 years old in good health. Some clones in this sample may be carry-over from other donors' samples.

V is TRBV2 and J is TRBJ2-5; no clear D. V shed 8 bases and J shed 2 bases, with 15 bases lying between them. The germline V gene encodes CDR1 SNHLY and CDR2 FYNNEI. The CDR3 is made up of 14 amino acids. In DNA form, the CDR3 reads TGTGCCAGCGTTCCCGAGGCATGGCAAGAGACCCAGTACTTC. Amino acids: CASVPEAWQETQYF.

The gene calls are TRBV20-1 and TRBJ2-1, with no clear D. Trimming removed 6 bases from V and 8 bases from J, with 8 bases in between. CDR3 length: 10 residues. Germline values: CDR1 DFQATT, CDR2 SNEGSKA (reference sequence). The CDR3 bases are TGCAGTGCGAATCCCCATGAGCAGTTCTTC. It is translated as CSANPHEQFF.

The J gene is TRBJ2-7, the V gene TRBV5-6; 10 bases are shared with TRBD1. From germline, CDR1 is SGHDT and CDR2 YYEEEE. V lost 0 bases to trimming and J lost 7 bases; unmatched junction nucleotides: 7. This CDR3 region has 15 residues. The CDR3, as DNA: TGTGCCAGCAGCTTGGAGGGGACAGGGGTTCGAGAGCAGTACTTC. Its protein product is CASSLEGTGVREQYF.

The chain links TRBV2 to TRBJ1-4; the match to TRBD1 covers 8 bases. Germline V gene data show CDR1 as SNHLY and CDR2 as FYNNEI. V was clipped by 4 bases and J by 8 bases; unmatched bases: 9. The CDR3 contains 15 residues. In nucleotides, the CDR3 is TGTGCCAGCAGTGTACGCAGGGGGCTCGGGGAAAAACTGTTTTTT. This sequence encodes CASSVRRGLGEKLFF.

A remark on this clone: The same CDR3 is also encoded by other DNA sequences in this sample. The chain recombines TRBV9 with TRBJ2-7, with 8 bases that match TRBD2. Germline loops: CDR1 SGDLS, CDR2 YYNGEE. This CDR3 region has 15 residues. V shed 2 bases, J shed 0 bases, and the junction held 4 bases outside the gene matches. CDR3 sequence reads: CASSVGSGSSYEQYF. Written as DNA, the CDR3 is TGTGCCAGCAGCGTTGGAAGCGGGAGCTCCTACGAGCAGTACTTC.

The V call is TRBV7-8, the J call TRBJ2-7; the match to TRBD2 covers 10 bases. Trimming cost V 1 base and J 1 base; bases outside gene matches: 4. Germline V gives CDR1 SGHVS, CDR2 FQNEAQ. The CDR3 extends over 16 amino acids. CDR3 residues: CASSLEGLARSYEQYF. The DNA for the CDR3 is TGTGCCAGCAGCTTAGAGGGACTAGCGCGGTCCTACGAGCAGTACTTC.

The chain is built from TRBV28 and TRBJ2-7; TRBD2 agrees at 9 bases. Looked up from germline, CDR1 is MDHEN and CDR2 is SYDVKM. The CDR3 spans 15 residues. J gave up 5 bases and V 4 bases, and 9 bases lay outside the gene matches. CDR3 amino acids: CASSSFLSGRHEQYF. In DNA, the CDR3 is TGTGCCAGCAGTTCTTTTCTTAGCGGGAGACACGAGCAGTACTTC.

This sequence joins TRBV9 and TRBJ2-7; 8 nucleotides agree with TRBD1. V lost 3 bases, J lost 3 bases, and 8 bases stayed unmatched. The CDR3 runs to 15 residues. The germline CDR1 and CDR2 sequences are SGDLS and YYNGEE. The chain's CDR3 is CASSAGQALHYEQYF. The CDR3 coding sequence is TGTGCCAGCAGCGCGGGACAGGCGCTTCACTACGAGCAGTACTTC. Filled out from reference TRBV9 and TRBJ2-7, the complete variable domain reads DSGVTQTPKHLITATGQRVTLRCSPRSGDLSVYWYQQSLDQGLQFLIQYYNGEERAKGNILERFSAQQFPDLHSELNLSSLELGDSALYFCASSAGQALHYEQYFGPGTRLTVT.

This clone was detected once. V usage is TRBV27 and J usage is TRBJ2-2; no clear D gene. Per the germline V gene, CDR1 is MNHEY and CDR2 is SMNVEV (reference sequence). Trimming shortened V by 7 bases and J by 5 bases, and 11 bases separated the two germline ends. The CDR3 loop spans 13 amino acids. The CDR3 region is CASTGVGTGELFF. In DNA, the CDR3 is TGTGCCAGCACTGGCGTGGGGACCGGGGAGCTGTTTTTT.

The chain links TRBV7-9 to TRBJ2-7, with a weak D call TRBD1 (6 bases). CDR1 is SEHNR, CDR2 FQNEAQ, per germline (reference sequence). Trimming took off 4 bases at V and 0 bases at J, with 10 bases between the two ends. The CDR3 spans 14 residues. In DNA, the CDR3 is TGTGCCAGCAGCTACCAGGGGATCTCCTACGAGCAGTACTTC. Protein product: CASSYQGISYEQYF.

The J gene is TRBJ2-3, the V gene TRBV2, with 14 bases lining up with TRBD2. This CDR3 has 15 residues. The V and J ends lost 9 bases and 4 bases, in that order; junction bases with no gene match: 6. Germline V gene sequence: CDR1 SNHLY, CDR2 FYNNEI. CDR3 DNA sequence: TGTGCCAGGGGGGGGACTAGCGGGAGCCCAGATACGCAGTATTTT. Translated: CARGGTSGSPDTQYF.

The chain employs TRBV9 and TRBJ1-2; TRBD1 is a possible D gene (5 bases). The CDR3 contains 15 residues. V lost 3 bases to trimming and J lost 5 bases, with 17 bases between them. CDR1 SGDLS and CDR2 YYNGEE come from the germline V gene. CDR3 protein: CASSAGSGGLYGYTF. The CDR3 bases are TGTGCCAGCAGCGCTGGGTCGGGGGGACTTTATGGCTACACCTTC.

CDR3 nucleotide sequence: TGTGCCAGCAGTTCCGGACGGTTTGGGGAGACCCAGTACTTC. This encodes CASSSGRFGETQYF. J is TRBJ2-5 and V is TRBV28; D unresolved. Germline CDR1 and CDR2: MDHEN and SYDVKM. The CDR3 totals 14 residues. V lost 4 bases and J lost 5, with 14 bases in between.

This chain connects TRBV6-1 to TRBJ1-1, with 7 bases fitting TRBD1. Looked up from germline, CDR1 is MNHNS and CDR2 is SASEGT. This CDR3 region has 13 residues. V was clipped by 5 bases and J by 2 bases; unmatched bases: 2. CDR3: CASSQGDNTEAFF. CDR3 coding DNA: TGTGCCAGCAGTCAGGGGGATAACACTGAAGCTTTCTTT.

The V call is TRBV7-9, the J call TRBJ2-7; D unresolved. Between the trimmed V and J ends, which lost 5 bases and 4 bases, there was a span of 18 bases. Per the germline V gene, CDR1 is SEHNR and CDR2 is FQNEAQ (reference sequence). CDR3 length equals 15 residues. This chain's CDR3 is CASSQRVRGRYEQYF. The CDR3 DNA reads TGTGCCAGCAGCCAAAGGGTCCGAGGACGGTACGAGCAGTACTTC.

Worth noting for this clone: Other DNA sequences within the sample encode an identical CDR3. The chain has TRBV2 and TRBJ2-7, with D perhaps matching TRBD1 (6 bases). Trimming removed 9 bases at V and 4 bases at J, with 16 bases between. This CDR3 is built from 13 residues. In germline, CDR1 is SNHLY, CDR2 FYNNEI. This CDR3 reads CASTPGASYEQYF. The CDR3, as DNA: TGTGCCAGTACACCAGGGGCGAGTTACGAGCAGTACTTC. Combining the CDR3 with reference TRBV2 and TRBJ2-7 gives the whole variable domain EPEVTQTPSHQVTQMGQEVILRCVPISNHLYFYWYRQILGQKVEFLVSFYNNEISEKSEIFDDQFSVERPDGSNFTLKIRSTKLEDSAMYFCASTPGASYEQYFGPGTRLTVT.

Concerning this clone itself: Different DNA sequences within this sample yield the same CDR3. The genes are TRBV7-9 and TRBJ1-2; no reliable D call. The CDR3 totals 11 residues. Trimming removed 4 bases at V and 5 bases at J, with 5 bases between. CDR1 and CDR2 (germline): SEHNR, FQNEAQ (reference sequence). CDR3 DNA: TGTGCCAGCAGCTCTGATTATGGCTACACCTTC. This translates into CASSSDYGYTF.

CDR3 loop: CASSPGAGGADTQYF. As DNA, the CDR3 is TGTGCCAGCAGTCCCGGAGCGGGAGGGGCAGATACGCAGTATTTT. V and J are TRBV27 and TRBJ2-3, with TRBD2 matching over 10 bases. The CDR3 runs 15 residues. V lost 5 bases, J lost 4 bases, and 6 bases stayed unmatched. Germline-derived CDR1 and CDR2 are MNHEY and SMNVEV (reference sequence).

The rearrangement joins TRBV19 to TRBJ1-5; tentative D call: TRBD1 (6 bases). The V gene lost 6 bases and the J gene lost 4 bases, with 10 bases spanning the gap. This CDR3 is built from 13 residues. Germline V gives CDR1 LNHDA, CDR2 SQIVND (reference sequence). The DNA of the CDR3 is TGTGCCAGTAGGCAGGGGAGGAATCAGCCCCAGCATTTT. Amino acids: CASRQGRNQPQHF.

The V call is TRBV29-1, the J call TRBJ2-1; D perhaps matches TRBD1 (5 bases). CDR3 length: 13 residues. Germline loops: CDR1 SQVTM, CDR2 ANQGSEA. V lost 6 bases and J lost 0, with 9 bases in between. The CDR3 loop reads CSVHRSSYNEQFF. The DNA of the CDR3 is TGCAGCGTGCACAGGAGCTCCTACAATGAGCAGTTCTTC.

CDR3 in DNA: TGTGCCAGCATACTTTCCGGGGGCTCCTACGAGCAGTACTTC. This sequence encodes CASILSGGSYEQYF. This rearrangement joins TRBV13 to TRBJ2-7, with D possibly being TRBD2 (6 bases). This CDR3 is built from 14 residues. Germline CDR1 PRHDT, CDR2 FYEKMQ (reference sequence). V gave up 7 bases and J gave up 0 bases, with 13 bases separating them.

The chain couples TRBV9 to TRBJ2-1, with 9 bases that match TRBD1. V trimming: 4 bases; J trimming: 1 base; junction bases outside the gene matches: 3. Germline CDR1 SGDLS, CDR2 YYNGEE. This CDR3 spans 15 amino acids. CDR3 bases: TGTGCCAGCAGCCTTGACAGGGGGTCCTACAATGAGCAGTTCTTC. Amino acids: CASSLDRGSYNEQFF.

The rearrangement links TRBV2 to TRBJ2-1, with D perhaps being TRBD1 or TRBD2 (5 bases each). CDR1 and CDR2 from the germline V gene are SNHLY and FYNNEI. V dropped 4 bases and J dropped 6 bases, with 16 bases sitting between them. CDR3 size: 15 residues. The CDR3 sequence: CASSATRYRGNEQFF. CDR3 nucleotide sequence: TGTGCCAGCAGTGCCACTAGGTATAGGGGCAATGAGCAGTTCTTC.

This clone appeared a single time. The V and J genes are TRBV27 and TRBJ2-1, with D possibly matching TRBD1 (5 bases). The CDR3 length is 10 residues. Trimming removed 10 bases from V and 7 bases from J, with 8 bases in between. CDR1 and CDR2 (germline): MNHEY, SMNVEV (reference sequence). The CDR3 DNA reads TGTGCCACAGGGATAAATGAGCAGTTCTTC. Encoded protein: CATGINEQFF.

The rearrangement links TRBV6-1 to TRBJ2-7; D is possibly TRBD1 (6 bases). Deletions cut 2 bases from V and 2 bases from J, with 16 bases between. Germline lookup yields CDR1 MNHNS and CDR2 SASEGT. CDR3 length: 16 residues. CDR3 DNA sequence: TGTGCCAGCAGTGAATTGGGAACAGGGCCCCCCTACGAGCAGTACTTC. Its translation: CASSELGTGPPYEQYF.

The rearrangement joins TRBV6-5 to TRBJ2-1, with TRBD1 matching over 9 bases. Per the germline V gene, CDR1 is MNHEY and CDR2 is SVGAGI. The junction had 12 bases not matched to a gene; V was cut back by 6 bases and J by 9 bases. The CDR3 is made up of 15 amino acids. The CDR3 loop is CASSGGQGTGGEQFF. The DNA for the CDR3 is TGTGCCAGCAGCGGGGGACAGGGCACGGGTGGTGAGCAGTTCTTC.

As for this clone: The germline gene is not matched at one end of the junction; a read error may be the cause. The chain links TRBV10-3 to TRBJ2-1, with D unclear. The germline gives CDR1 ENHRY, CDR2 SYGVKD. The CDR3 spans 13 residues. The CDR3 DNA reads TGTACCATCGGTTCCGCGCGAGACAATGAGCAGTTCTTC. Residues: CTIGSARDNEQFF.